Listed below are T cell receptor beta chains from one sample, sequenced in a study of a mutant IDH1 vaccine in newly diagnosed glioma. No antigen is known for these receptors. Profiling relied on immunoSEQ multiplex PCR, and the TCRdb table lists in-frame clones only, not all of them. The sample consists of some 120,000 clones, roughly 77% of them appearing once. Sequenced material: PBMCs, taken from a glioma patient whose treatment included an IDH1 peptide vaccine. Source of these receptors: a man aged 35-49 years with glioma. The CDR3 runs from the conserved cysteine through the conserved F or W. D genes are given only for firm matches.

D gene: -
V gene: TRBV6-5
CDR3 protein: CASKRDGNTNYGYTF

D gene: -
V gene: TRBV4-2
CDR3 protein: CASSQVFDLGDLRRGEQYF

D gene: TRBD2
V gene: TRBV30
CDR3 protein: CAWSQTSGGFLYSYEQYF

D gene: -
V gene: TRBV2
CDR3 protein: CASGDSHSGANVLTF

D gene: -
V gene: TRBV5-6
CDR3 protein: CASSLVTVKGTEAFF

D gene: TRBD1
V gene: TRBV27
CDR3 protein: CASSPGTENSPLHF

D gene: -
V gene: TRBV19
CDR3 protein: CASSASRQASSYEQYF

D gene: -
V gene: TRBV7-8
CDR3 protein: CASSLAHGVPNEQFF

D gene: TRBD2
V gene: TRBV7-9
CDR3 protein: CASSLTRLAGAYNEQFF

D gene: TRBD1
V gene: TRBV5-1
CDR3 protein: CASSYRDRDLETQYF

D gene: -
V gene: TRBV5-8
CDR3 protein: CASSFRSRGHYSNQPQHF

D gene: -
V gene: TRBV9
CDR3 protein: CASSVGPHYTDTQYF